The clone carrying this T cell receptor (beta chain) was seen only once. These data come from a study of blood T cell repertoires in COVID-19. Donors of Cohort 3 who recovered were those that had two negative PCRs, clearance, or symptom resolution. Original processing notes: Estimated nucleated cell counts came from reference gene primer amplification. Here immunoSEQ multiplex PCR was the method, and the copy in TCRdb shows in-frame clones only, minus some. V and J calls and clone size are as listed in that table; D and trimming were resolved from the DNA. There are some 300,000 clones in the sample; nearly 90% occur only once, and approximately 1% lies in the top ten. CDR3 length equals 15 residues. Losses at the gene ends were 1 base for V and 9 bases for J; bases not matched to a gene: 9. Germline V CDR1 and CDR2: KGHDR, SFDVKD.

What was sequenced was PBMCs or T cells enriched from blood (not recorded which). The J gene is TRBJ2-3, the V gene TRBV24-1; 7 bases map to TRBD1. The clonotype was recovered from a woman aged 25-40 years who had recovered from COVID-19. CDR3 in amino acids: CATSDFTGVGVTQYF. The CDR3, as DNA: TGTGCCACCAGTGATTTTACAGGGGTAGGTGTGACGCAGTATTTT.